The present T cell receptor (beta chain) was sequenced within a study of T-cell memory formation after mild COVID-19. Between the trimmed V and J ends, which lost 4 bases and 0 bases, there was a span of 6 bases. The CDR3 runs 14 residues. The germline CDR1 and CDR2 sequences are MGHDK and SYGVNS. One entry per CDR3 protein results from TCRdb running MiXCR on the 5' RACE reads. The repertoire holds approximately 300,000 distinct CDR3 sequences, 15% to 20% seen once, with 22% in the top ten. In its sample, this clonotype was seen a few times. This chain connects TRBV25-1 to TRBJ1-4, with unresolved D. Sequencing was carried out using PBMCs or a T cell subset sorted from them (not recorded which). This receptor was taken from a man aged 18 to 29 who had mild COVID-19 (a few samples of this study predate the infection). Cell type and time point are not known. The CDR3 protein is CASSAVATNEKLFF. The CDR3, as DNA: TGTGCCAGCAGTGCAGTAGCAACTAATGAAAAACTGTTTTTT.